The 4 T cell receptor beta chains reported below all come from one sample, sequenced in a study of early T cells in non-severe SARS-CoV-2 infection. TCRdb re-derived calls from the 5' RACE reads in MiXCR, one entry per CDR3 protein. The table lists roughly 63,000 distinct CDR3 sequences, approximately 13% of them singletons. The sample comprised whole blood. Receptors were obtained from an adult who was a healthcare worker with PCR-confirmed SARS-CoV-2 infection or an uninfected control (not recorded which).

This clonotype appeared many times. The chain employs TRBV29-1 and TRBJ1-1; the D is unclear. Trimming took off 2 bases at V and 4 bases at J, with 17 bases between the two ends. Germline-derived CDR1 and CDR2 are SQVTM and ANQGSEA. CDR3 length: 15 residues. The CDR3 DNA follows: TGCAGCGTTGAAATACCCGGCTGGCGGTCCACTGAAGCTTTCTTT. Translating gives CSVEIPGWRSTEAFF.

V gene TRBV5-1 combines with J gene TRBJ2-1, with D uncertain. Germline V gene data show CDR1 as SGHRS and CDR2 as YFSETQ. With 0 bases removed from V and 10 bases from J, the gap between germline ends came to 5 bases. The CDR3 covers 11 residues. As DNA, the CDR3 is TGCGCCAGCAGCTTGGGATACGAGCAGTTCTTC. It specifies CASSLGYEQFF.

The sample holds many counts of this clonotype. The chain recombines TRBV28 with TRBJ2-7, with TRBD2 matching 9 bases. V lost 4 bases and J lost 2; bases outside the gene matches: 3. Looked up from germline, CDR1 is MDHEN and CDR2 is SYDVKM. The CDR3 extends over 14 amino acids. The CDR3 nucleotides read TGTGCCAGCAGTTCCAGCGGGGGGACCTACGAGCAGTACTTC. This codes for CASSSSGGTYEQYF.

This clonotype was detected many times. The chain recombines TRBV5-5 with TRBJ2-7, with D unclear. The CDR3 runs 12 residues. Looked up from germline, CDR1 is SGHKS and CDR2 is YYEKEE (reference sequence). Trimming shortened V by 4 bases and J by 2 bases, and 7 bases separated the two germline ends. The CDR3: CASSVRTYEQYF. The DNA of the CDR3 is TGTGCCAGCAGCGTAAGAACCTACGAGCAGTACTTC. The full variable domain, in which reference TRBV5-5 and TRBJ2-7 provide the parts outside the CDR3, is DAGVTQSPTHLIKTRGQQVTLRCSPISGHKSVSWYQQVLGQGPQFIFQYYEKEERGRGNFPDRFSARQFPNYSSELNVNALLLGDSALYLCASSVRTYEQYFGPGTRLTVT.